This T cell receptor beta chain was retrieved from a study of shared T cell receptors in the human thymus. This clone was seen more than once but under ten times. The assay was immunoSEQ multiplex PCR, and TCRdb's table has in-frame clones only and misses some. The sample yields 500,000 to 850,000 clones, about 87% seen once. The V and J ends lost 0 bases and 10 bases, in that order; junction bases with no gene match: 5. The CDR3 spans 13 residues. Per the germline V gene, CDR1 is LNHNV and CDR2 is YYDKDF (reference sequence). The same specimen was also included in a second study, on human thymus T cells. That work adds: During corrective heart surgery, resections were taken, and the thymus tissue came from them. Usage of V and J genes appeared biased in thymic and blood repertoires. Reports from related research described highly overlapping thymic repertoires among unrelated individuals.

The sequenced sample consisted of thymocytes. This receptor was taken from a boy in the first two years of life with a congenital heart defect. The V gene is TRBV15, the J gene TRBJ1-2, with 7 nucleotides matching TRBD1. As DNA, the CDR3 is TGTGCCACCAGCAGAGATCCGGGACAGAACTACACCTTC. It yields the protein CATSRDPGQNYTF.